Described below is a single TCR beta chain sequence and its context. This entry comes from a study of shared clonotypes between healthy human individuals. In the naive CD8 group, cells lacked CD45RO and were positively selected for CCR7, so terminally differentiated effector memory CD45RA+ cells were left out. The J segment lost 5 bases and the V segment lost 3 bases, leaving 3 bases of the junction unmatched. Germline V gene sequence: CDR1 SGDLS, CDR2 YYNGEE. The CDR3 runs to 13 residues. Sequencing used immunoSEQ multiplex PCR; TCRdb keeps in-frame clones, though not all of them. The table includes about 2.2 million clones, roughly 95% detected once.

The rearrangement joins TRBV9 to TRBJ2-3; 7 bases agree with TRBD1. Sequenced sample: naive CD8+ T cells from PBMCs. The origin of this receptor is a man aged 18 to 30 in good health. Some clones in this sample may be carry-over from other donors' samples. CDR3 loop: CASSDDRVDTQYF. The CDR3 nucleotides are TGTGCCAGCAGCGACGACAGGGTAGATACGCAGTATTTT. Variable domain in full (rest from reference TRBV9 and TRBJ2-3): DSGVTQTPKHLITATGQRVTLRCSPRSGDLSVYWYQQSLDQGLQFLIQYYNGEERAKGNILERFSAQQFPDLHSELNLSSLELGDSALYFCASSDDRVDTQYFGPGTRLTVL.